The rows below give T cell receptor beta chains drawn from one sample of a study of post-analysis software for immune sequencing data. TCRdb redid the calling of the PCR reads with MiXCR, one entry per CDR3 protein. The sample lists roughly 650,000 distinct CDR3 sequences, roughly three fifths occurring once. Sequenced input: blood. The source is a girl aged 2 to 9 with multiple sclerosis. Both conserved end residues are part of each CDR3.

j_call v_call cdr3_aa
. TRBV6-2/TRBV6-3 CASSKTGAVEQYF
TRBJ2-1 TRBV25-1 CASTGPRDRGYNEQFF
TRBJ2-5 TRBV5-1 CASSETGGVETQYF
TRBJ1-2 TRBV10-2 CASSGQRFVGYTF
TRBJ1-5 TRBV6-1 CASSELGNQPQHF
. TRBV5-1 CASSRNSGYEQYF
TRBJ2-7 TRBV20-1 CSARGQFSYEQYF
TRBJ1-1 TRBV7-9 CASSFRQPEAFF
TRBJ2-7 TRBV28 CASSSPPGGASGNSYEQYF
TRBJ2-5 TRBV7-2 CASSKGQGTQETQYF
TRBJ2-1 TRBV20-1 CSAEQGTGGLEQFF
TRBJ2-5 TRBV5-1 CASSWTGGFETQYF
TRBJ2-1 TRBV6-5 CASSYLRRASGGPFSYNEQFF
TRBJ1-1 TRBV29-1 CSVGGQQGADYEAFF
TRBJ1-5 TRBV6-5 CASSYALGSNQPQHF
TRBJ2-5 TRBV7-7 CASSSQDRETQYF
TRBJ1-1 TRBV9 CASSTHSGTSEAFF
TRBJ1-1 TRBV24-1 CATSDSQGIEAFF
TRBJ1-2 TRBV7-2 CASSLAGRNYGYTF
TRBJ2-1 TRBV29-1 CSAPTQIGSYNEQFF
TRBJ1-2 TRBV6-4 CASSDAERGAMWYGYTF
TRBJ1-2 TRBV5-1 CASSLERQGAYGYTF
TRBJ1-1 TRBV7-9 CASSGSIRQGETEAFF
TRBJ1-1 TRBV12-3/TRBV12-4 CASSLGTGEAFF
TRBJ2-1 TRBV7-8 CASSPFAGSNEQFF
TRBJ1-2 TRBV29-1 CSVSGPVNPQGVYGYTF
TRBJ2-1 TRBV29-1 CSVGEPGLTNEQFF
TRBJ2-1 TRBV24-1 CATSEDSNEQFF
TRBJ1-5 TRBV20-1 CSARVVGGQGKDQPQHF
TRBJ2-2 TRBV5-1 CASSFVDRGPTTPGELFF
TRBJ2-5 TRBV4-1 CASSQGHSGLAKETQYF
TRBJ2-3 TRBV20-1 CSASTGSEDTQYF
TRBJ2-7 TRBV29-1 CSVADWDGYEQYF
TRBJ2-6 TRBV3-1 CASSQDSSGANVRTF
TRBJ2-5 TRBV7-9 CASSLRDGYDRGHQETQYF
TRBJ1-2 TRBV6-1 CASSGQGTYGYTF
TRBJ2-3 TRBV29-1 CSGGTSGAGTDTQYF
TRBJ2-7 TRBV20-1 CSARGSQVTYEQYF
TRBJ2-4 TRBV7-9 CASSMTGGLSKNIQYF
TRBJ2-3 TRBV29-1 CSGTGGSDTQYF
TRBJ1-1 TRBV20-1 CSARALRVPRAEAFF
TRBJ2-5 TRBV5-1 CASSLGVGEFETQYF
TRBJ1-2 TRBV7-9 CASSPWGTAESGGYTF
TRBJ2-5 TRBV7-6 CASSPRQGTDSETQYF
TRBJ2-7 TRBV12-5 CASGLVRRGPSYEQYF
TRBJ2-5 TRBV20-1 CSARDTWAGLGQETQYF
TRBJ2-1 TRBV12-3/TRBV12-4 CASRSYYNEQFF
TRBJ1-5 TRBV6-5 CASNNPGQDDNQPQHF
TRBJ1-2 TRBV29-1 CSVEETGYSGYTF
TRBJ2-5 TRBV10-2 CASSEGFQETQYF